The sequence of this T cell receptor (beta chain) was determined in a study of T-cell memory formation after mild COVID-19. TCRdb reprocessed the 5' RACE reads with MiXCR, giving one entry per CDR3 protein. Here the sample spans around 110,000 distinct CDR3 sequences, about an eighth being singletons. V lost 4 bases and J lost 6; bases outside the gene matches: 9. Germline lookup yields CDR1 MNHEY and CDR2 SMNVEV (reference sequence). The CDR3 loop spans 15 amino acids. The chain couples TRBV27 to TRBJ1-2, with 9 bases aligning to TRBD1. This clonotype was sampled from an adult woman who had mild COVID-19 (a few samples of this study predate the infection). Cell type and time point are not known. The sample taken for sequencing was PBMCs or a T cell subset sorted from them (not recorded which). The CDR3 nucleotides are TGTGCCAGCAGTTCACGGACAGGGGTAGTCAATGGCTACACCTTC. Translated: CASSSRTGVVNGYTF.